In its sample, the clone carrying this T cell receptor (beta chain) was seen a few times. This specimen belongs to a study of radiation and T cells in renal cell carcinoma. The sample's time point: blood 4 weeks post-SBRT, at nephrectomy. Treatment given: 15 Gy SBRT to primary tumor, nephrectomy 4 weeks later. Radiation-treated patients gave blood at baseline, week 2 and week 4. Clones were sequenced by immunoSEQ multiplex PCR, and TCRdb holds only the in-frame ones, with some missing. The sample consists of around 180,000 clones, about nine tenths of them appearing once. This specimen consisted of blood, obtained from a patient whose treatment included radiotherapy and nephrectomy. This receptor was obtained from a woman aged 45-60 years with renal cell carcinoma.

DNA of the CDR3: TGTGCCAGAAGCTCTTTGCCGAGAAGCACAGATACGCAGTATTTT. The encoded protein is CARSSLPRSTDTQYF. V usage is TRBV5-3 and J usage is TRBJ2-3; D unclear. TRBV5-3 is sorted into the ORF group, with uncertain function. Trimming stripped 3 bases from V and 0 bases from J, with 11 bases between. The CDR3 extends over 15 amino acids.